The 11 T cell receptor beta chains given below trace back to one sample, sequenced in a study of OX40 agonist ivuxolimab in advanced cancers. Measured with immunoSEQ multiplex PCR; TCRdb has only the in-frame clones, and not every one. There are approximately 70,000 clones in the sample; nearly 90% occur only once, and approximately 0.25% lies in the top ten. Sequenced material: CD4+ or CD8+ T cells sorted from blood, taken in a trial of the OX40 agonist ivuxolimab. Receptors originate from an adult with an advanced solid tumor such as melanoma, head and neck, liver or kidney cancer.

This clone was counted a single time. CDR3 sequence (DNA): TGTGCCAGTAGTATGGGGACTAGCGGAAACAATGAGCAGTTCTTC. This translates into CASSMGTSGNNEQFF. J is TRBJ2-1 and V is TRBV19, with 11 positions matching TRBD2. Looked up from germline, CDR1 is LNHDA and CDR2 is SQIVND (reference sequence). This CDR3 spans 15 amino acids. V lost 3 bases to trimming and J lost 5 bases; unmatched junction nucleotides: 3.

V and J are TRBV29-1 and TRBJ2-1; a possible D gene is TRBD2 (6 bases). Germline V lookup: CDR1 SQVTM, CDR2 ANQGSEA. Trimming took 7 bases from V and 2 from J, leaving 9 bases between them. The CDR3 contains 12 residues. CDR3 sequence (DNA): TGCAGCGCCCGCGGGACCTACAATGAGCAGTTCTTC. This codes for CSARGTYNEQFF.

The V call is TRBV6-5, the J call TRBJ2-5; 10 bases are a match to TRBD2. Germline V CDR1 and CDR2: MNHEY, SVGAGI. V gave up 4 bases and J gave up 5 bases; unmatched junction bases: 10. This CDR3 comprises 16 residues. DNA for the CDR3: TGTGCCAGCAGTTCCAAGCGGGAGGGCCATCGGGAGACCCAGTACTTC. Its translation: CASSSKREGHRETQYF.

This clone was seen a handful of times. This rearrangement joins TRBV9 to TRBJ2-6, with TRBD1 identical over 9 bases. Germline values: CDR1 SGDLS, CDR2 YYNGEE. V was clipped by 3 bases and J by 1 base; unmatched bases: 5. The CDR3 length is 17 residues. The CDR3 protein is CASSASGQGSGANVLTF. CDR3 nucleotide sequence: TGTGCCAGCAGCGCATCAGGACAGGGGTCTGGGGCCAACGTCCTGACTTTC.

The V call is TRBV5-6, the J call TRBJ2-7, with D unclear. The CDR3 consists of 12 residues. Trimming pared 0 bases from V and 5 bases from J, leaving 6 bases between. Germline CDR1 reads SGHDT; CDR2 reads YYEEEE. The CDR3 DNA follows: TGTGCCAGCAGCTTGGTGGCTAACGAGCAGTACTTC. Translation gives CASSLVANEQYF.

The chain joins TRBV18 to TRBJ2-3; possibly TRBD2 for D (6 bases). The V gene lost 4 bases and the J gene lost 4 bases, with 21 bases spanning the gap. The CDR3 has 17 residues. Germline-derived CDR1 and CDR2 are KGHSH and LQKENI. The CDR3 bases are TGTGCCAGCTCACAACCGATTGGGGGAGGCCAGGCAGATACGCAGTATTTT. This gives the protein CASSQPIGGGQADTQYF. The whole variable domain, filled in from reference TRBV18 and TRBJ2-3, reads NAGVMQNPRHLVRRRGQEARLRCSPMKGHSHVYWYRQLPEEGLKFMVYLQKENIIDESGMPKERFSAEFPKEGPSILRIQQVVRGDSAAYFCASSQPIGGGQADTQYFGPGTRLTVL.

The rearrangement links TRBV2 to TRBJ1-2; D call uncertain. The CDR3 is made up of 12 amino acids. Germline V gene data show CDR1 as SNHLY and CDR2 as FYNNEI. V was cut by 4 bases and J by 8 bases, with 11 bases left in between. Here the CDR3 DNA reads TGTGCCAGCAGTGCAGAAGGATGGGGCTACACCTTC. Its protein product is CASSAEGWGYTF.

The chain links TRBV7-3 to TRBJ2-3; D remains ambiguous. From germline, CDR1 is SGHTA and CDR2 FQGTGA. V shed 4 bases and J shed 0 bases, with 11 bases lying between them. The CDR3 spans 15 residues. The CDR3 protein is CASSSDVTSTDTQYF. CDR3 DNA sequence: TGTGCCAGCAGCTCGGACGTAACTAGCACAGATACGCAGTATTTT.

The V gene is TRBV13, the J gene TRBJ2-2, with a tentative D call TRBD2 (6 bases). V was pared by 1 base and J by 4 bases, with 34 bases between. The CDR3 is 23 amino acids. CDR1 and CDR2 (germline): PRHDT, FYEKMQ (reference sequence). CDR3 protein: CASSLEQRGFARSGEELTGELFF. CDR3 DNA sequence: TGTGCCAGCAGCTTAGAGCAAAGGGGTTTCGCACGGTCGGGAGAGGAACTCACCGGGGAGCTGTTTTTT.

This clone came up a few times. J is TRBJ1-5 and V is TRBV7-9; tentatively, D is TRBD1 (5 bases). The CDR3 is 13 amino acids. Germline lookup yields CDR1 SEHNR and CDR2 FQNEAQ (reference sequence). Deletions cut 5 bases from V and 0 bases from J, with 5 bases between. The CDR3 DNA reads TGTGCCAGCAGCGGGGGTAGCAATCAGCCCCAGCATTTT. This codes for CASSGGSNQPQHF.

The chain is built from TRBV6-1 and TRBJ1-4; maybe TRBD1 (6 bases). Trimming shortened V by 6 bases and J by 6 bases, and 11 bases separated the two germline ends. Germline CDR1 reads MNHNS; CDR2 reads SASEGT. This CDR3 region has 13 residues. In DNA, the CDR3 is TGTGCCAGCAGGGGACATCGGTATGAAAAACTGTTTTTT. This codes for CASRGHRYEKLFF.